Presented here are 8 T cell receptor beta chains from one specimen sequenced in a study of shared clonotypes between healthy human individuals. Profiled with immunoSEQ multiplex PCR; TCRdb holds only in-frame clones, not every one. The sample has some 1 million clones, around four fifths seen once. Input material: memory CD4+ T cells sorted from blood. Subset of the sample: CD45RA-negative fraction. These receptors all come from a man aged 18 to 30 in good health.

This clone was seen a few times. This chain uses TRBV5-1 with TRBJ2-3; 10 bases are shared with TRBD2. V gave up 2 bases and J gave up 6 bases; unmatched junction bases: 6. The CDR3 runs to 15 residues. Germline CDR1 reads SGHRS; CDR2 reads YFSETQ. In nucleotides, the CDR3 is TGCGCCAGCAGCTTATCAGCGGGAGGGCCGGATACGCAGTATTTT. Protein product: CASSLSAGGPDTQYF.

The DNA of the CDR3 is TGTGCCAGCAGCCCACAGGCGACCTATGGCTACACCTTC. Translated, it gives CASSPQATYGYTF. The V gene is TRBV27, the J gene TRBJ1-2; TRBD1 might be the D (5 bases). This CDR3 contains 13 residues. CDR1 MNHEY and CDR2 SMNVEV come from the germline V gene (reference sequence). V was shortened by 6 bases and J by 4 bases, with 12 bases between the two germline ends.

The V and J genes are TRBV7-8 and TRBJ1-4, with TRBD1 as a possible D gene (5 bases). Trimming shortened V by 5 bases and J by 8 bases, and 24 bases separated the two germline ends. CDR1 is SGHVS, CDR2 FQNEAQ, per germline. The CDR3 runs to 17 residues. The CDR3 spells CASSRSSVSGLGEKLFF. CDR3 nucleotide sequence: TGTGCCAGCAGCCGATCCTCGGTATCAGGGTTAGGCGAAAAACTGTTTTTT.

This clone was seen only once. The chain is built from TRBV2 and TRBJ2-3, with a weak D call TRBD2 (5 bases). Trimming removed 8 bases at V and 0 bases at J, with 12 bases between. The CDR3 runs 14 residues. Germline lookup yields CDR1 SNHLY and CDR2 FYNNEI. The CDR3 protein is CASLSPGSTDTQYF. The CDR3 DNA sequence: TGTGCCAGCTTATCTCCGGGAAGCACAGATACGCAGTATTTT. Together with reference TRBV2 and TRBJ2-3, the CDR3 gives the full variable domain: EPEVTQTPSHQVTQMGQEVILRCVPISNHLYFYWYRQILGQKVEFLVSFYNNEISEKSEIFDDQFSVERPDGSNFTLKIRSTKLEDSAMYFCASLSPGSTDTQYFGPGTRLTVL.

This clone turned up a few times. This chain links TRBV6-6 with TRBJ2-7; 13 positions match TRBD2. V dropped 5 bases and J dropped 2; count of bases not matched to a gene: 6. Germline V gene data show CDR1 as MNHNY and CDR2 as SVGAGI (reference sequence). This CDR3 is 16 amino acids long. CDR3 in DNA: TGTGCCAGCAGTGGGACTAGCGGGGTTGGGCCCTACGAGCAGTACTTC. Translated: CASSGTSGVGPYEQYF.

This clone was counted between two and nine times. Other DNA variants within this sample encode the same CDR3. For the CDR3, the DNA is TGTGCCATCAGTGAATTGTCGAACACTGAAGCTTTCTTT. It encodes CAISELSNTEAFF. The chain has TRBV10-3 and TRBJ1-1; no reliable D call. This CDR3 comprises 13 residues. Germline loops: CDR1 ENHRY, CDR2 SYGVKD. The ends were cut back, 3 bases at V and 1 base at J, with 6 bases in the middle.

The chain uses TRBV5-1 and TRBJ2-3; 9 bases agree with TRBD1. The trim removed 4 bases at V and 2 bases at J, leaving 8 bases unmatched. The length of the CDR3 is 16 residues. CDR1 SGHRS and CDR2 YFSETQ come from the germline V gene. CDR3 DNA: TGCGCCAGCAGCCGAGGACAGGGGAGGGACACAGATACGCAGTATTTT. The encoded protein is CASSRGQGRDTDTQYF.

V gene TRBV4-1 combines with J gene TRBJ2-5, with D maybe TRBD1 (8 bases). Trimming stripped 5 bases from V and 2 bases from J, with 15 bases between. Germline CDR1 MGHRA, CDR2 YSYEKL. The CDR3 runs 15 residues. The CDR3 DNA follows: TGCGCCAGCAGCAAAACAGGGGGGGCACAAGAGACCCAGTACTTC. Translated: CASSKTGGAQETQYF.